Listed here are 31 T cell receptor beta chains from one sample, sequenced in a study of blood T cell repertoires in COVID-19. The protocol was immunoSEQ multiplex PCR, while the TCRdb copy is restricted to in-frame clones and leaves out a portion. The sample consists of about 120,000 clones, around 81% of them appearing once. The sequenced sample was peripheral blood. These receptors were collected from a woman between 45 and 65 years old with acute or convalescent COVID-19.

This clone was detected many times. This chain uses TRBV5-1 with TRBJ1-2; no definite D call. Germline V gene lookup returns CDR1 SGHRS and CDR2 YFSETQ. The V end was cut by 0 bases, the J end by 4 bases, with 7 bases between. CDR3 size: 13 residues. CDR3 loop: CASSLVVSYGYTF. The CDR3 DNA follows: TGCGCCAGCAGCTTGGTGGTCAGCTATGGCTACACCTTC. Using reference TRBV5-1 and TRBJ1-2 for the parts outside the CDR3, the full variable domain is KAGVTQTPRYLIKTRGQQVTLSCSPISGHRSVSWYQQTPGQGLQFLFEYFSETQRNKGNFPGRFSGRQFSNSRSEMNVSTLELGDSALYLCASSLVVSYGYTFGSGTRLTVV.

The chain carries TRBV2 and TRBJ2-1; D is perhaps TRBD1 (7 bases). The length of the CDR3 is 15 residues. Germline V gives CDR1 SNHLY, CDR2 FYNNEI. V dropped 4 bases and J dropped 6 bases, with 16 bases sitting between them. This CDR3 is CASSAEGAPTNEQFF. In nucleotides, the CDR3 is TGTGCCAGCAGTGCGGAGGGGGCCCCTACCAATGAGCAGTTCTTC.

This clone was picked up a small number of times. This chain connects TRBV7-9 to TRBJ2-7, with D perhaps matching TRBD2 (5 bases). Germline V gives CDR1 SEHNR, CDR2 FQNEAQ (reference sequence). The CDR3 has 14 residues. The V and J ends lost 5 bases and 0 bases respectively, with 11 bases between them. Here the CDR3 DNA reads TGTGCCAGCAGCCGCGGGTCGAGCTCCTACGAGCAGTACTTC. Encoded protein: CASSRGSSSYEQYF.

The V and J genes are TRBV29-1 and TRBJ2-5, with a possible D match to TRBD2 (5 bases). CDR1 is SQVTM and CDR2 is ANQGSEA in the germline V gene. The CDR3 is 12 amino acids. Trimming left V 5 bases short and J 5 bases short, with 12 bases between. As DNA, the CDR3 is TGCAGCGTTAGGGTGAGGGTGGAGACCCAGTACTTC. Translating it yields CSVRVRVETQYF.

A few counts support this clone. V gene TRBV2 combines with J gene TRBJ2-5; D is possibly TRBD2 (6 bases). Looked up from germline, CDR1 is SNHLY and CDR2 is FYNNEI. V was cut by 9 bases and J by 7 bases, with 18 bases left in between. This CDR3 is 13 amino acids long. The CDR3 spells CARGTGAMGTQYF. The CDR3, as DNA: TGTGCCAGGGGGACTGGGGCAATGGGGACCCAGTACTTC.

The chain is built from TRBV5-1 and TRBJ2-5; a weak D match, TRBD2 (5 bases). V was clipped by 2 bases and J by 3 bases, with 14 bases between them. There are 15 residues in the CDR3. CDR1 is SGHRS, CDR2 YFSETQ, per germline. Here the CDR3 reads CASSFSGAKEETQYF. The CDR3 DNA reads TGCGCCAGCAGCTTCAGCGGCGCTAAGGAAGAGACCCAGTACTTC.

The J gene is TRBJ2-1, the V gene TRBV18; TRBD2 is a possible D gene (6 bases). Trimming took off 3 bases at V and 1 base at J, with 13 bases between the two ends. The germline V gene has CDR1 KGHSH and CDR2 LQKENI. This CDR3 comprises 16 residues. Here the CDR3 DNA reads TGTGCCAGCTCACCCGGATACGGGGGTTCCTACAATGAGCAGTTCTTC. Encoded protein: CASSPGYGGSYNEQFF.

This sequence joins TRBV10-1 and TRBJ2-7; 9 nucleotides line up with TRBD1. The germline CDR1 and CDR2 sequences are WNHNN and SYGVQD (reference sequence). With 2 bases clipped from V and 5 bases from J, the junction kept 7 bases outside the gene matches. The CDR3 totals 15 residues. CDR3 DNA: TGCGCCAGCAGTGAGACCGGGACAGGGTCCAACGAGCAGTACTTC. Protein: CASSETGTGSNEQYF.

The V gene is TRBV28, the J gene TRBJ2-2; 9 nucleotides line up with TRBD1. V was clipped by 7 bases and J by 8 bases; unmatched bases: 5. Germline CDR1 MDHEN, CDR2 SYDVKM. The length of the CDR3 is 13 residues. The CDR3 loop reads CASITGQGGELFF. The DNA for the CDR3 is TGTGCCAGCATCACGGGACAGGGAGGGGAGCTGTTTTTT.

This clone was observed a few times. The gene calls are TRBV6-5 and TRBJ2-3; D ambiguous. The CDR3 runs to 15 residues. Germline CDR1 reads MNHEY; CDR2 reads SVGAGI. Between the trimmed V and J ends, which lost 0 bases and 0 bases, there was a span of 7 bases. CDR3 nucleotide sequence: TGTGCCAGCAGTTACTCGACTCCTAGCACAGATACGCAGTATTTT. Protein: CASSYSTPSTDTQYF.

The gene calls are TRBV7-4 and TRBJ2-1, with D unclear. The CDR3 spans 14 residues. V lost 8 bases, J lost 5 bases, and 16 bases lay in between. The germline V gene has CDR1 SGHVT and CDR2 SQSDAQ. The CDR3 loop reads CASPYVRKNNEQFF. As DNA, the CDR3 is TGTGCCAGCCCTTATGTGCGGAAAAACAATGAGCAGTTCTTC.

This rearrangement joins TRBV6-5 to TRBJ1-4; D not resolved. The V end was cut by 8 bases, the J end by 7 bases, with 8 bases between. This CDR3 has 11 amino acids. The germline V gene encodes CDR1 MNHEY and CDR2 SVGAGI. The CDR3: CASSWSEKLFF. CDR3 coding DNA: TGTGCCAGCTCATGGAGTGAAAAACTGTTTTTT.

V and J are TRBV9 and TRBJ1-1; D perhaps matches TRBD1 (6 bases). Germline V gene sequence: CDR1 SGDLS, CDR2 YYNGEE. With 2 bases removed from V and 2 bases from J, the gap between germline ends came to 10 bases. The CDR3 is 14 amino acids. The CDR3 protein is CASSVRGANTEAFF. The CDR3 coding sequence is TGTGCCAGCAGCGTCAGGGGTGCCAACACTGAAGCTTTCTTT.

The chain uses TRBV7-6 and TRBJ2-1; 10 nucleotides match TRBD2. Per germline, CDR1 SGHVS and CDR2 FNYEAQ. Unmatched junction bases numbered 4, after V lost 1 base and J lost 7 bases. This CDR3 comprises 15 residues. Written as DNA, the CDR3 is TGTGCCAGCAGCTTAGAGCGGGAGGGCCTTAATGAGCAGTTCTTC. Protein sequence: CASSLEREGLNEQFF.

J is TRBJ2-5 and V is TRBV5-6, with 10 bases aligning to TRBD1. The CDR3 covers 14 residues. V lost 4 bases to trimming and J lost 2 bases; unmatched junction nucleotides: 2. Germline V lookup: CDR1 SGHDT, CDR2 YYEEEE. The CDR3 loop is CASSRGQGQETQYF. The CDR3 DNA reads TGTGCCAGCAGCAGGGGACAGGGGCAAGAGACCCAGTACTTC.

The chain couples TRBV7-9 to TRBJ2-2, with a weak D call TRBD1 (6 bases). The CDR3 contains 14 residues. The germline V gene encodes CDR1 SEHNR and CDR2 FQNEAQ (reference sequence). The V gene lost 5 bases and the J gene lost 7 bases, with 14 bases spanning the gap. The CDR3 nucleotides are TGTGCCAGCAGCGTTACAGGGTCGGGCGGGGAGCTGTTTTTT. It is translated as CASSVTGSGGELFF.

This chain joins TRBV18 and TRBJ1-1, with 10 bases that match TRBD1. With V trimmed by 2 bases and J by 14 bases, 8 bases remained unmatched. CDR1 is KGHSH, CDR2 LQKENI, per germline. This CDR3 is built from 13 residues. DNA for the CDR3: TGTGCCAGCTCACCAACAGACAGGGGGCGCATCTTCTTT. Residues: CASSPTDRGRIFF.

This chain links TRBV9 with TRBJ2-2; 7 bases align to TRBD2. J gave up 5 bases and V 3 bases, and 10 bases lay outside the gene matches. The CDR3 length is 16 residues. CDR1 is SGDLS and CDR2 is YYNGEE in the germline V gene. The CDR3 nucleotides are TGTGCCAGCAGCGCACCTAGGGGTAGCGGGACCGGGGAGCTGTTTTTT. Protein sequence: CASSAPRGSGTGELFF.

V gene TRBV3-1 (or the pseudogene TRBV3-2) combines with J gene TRBJ2-6; no clear D gene. Germline assignment: CDR1 LGHDT and CDR2 YNNKEL (reference sequence). The CDR3 extends over 15 amino acids. The V and J ends lost 2 bases and 5 bases respectively, with 10 bases between them. The CDR3 is CASSQMAGWANVLTF. The CDR3 DNA sequence: TGTGCCAGCAGCCAAATGGCAGGTTGGGCCAACGTCCTGACTTTC.

This chain links TRBV7-9 with TRBJ1-4; D possibly corresponds to TRBD1 (5 bases). Germline CDR1 SEHNR, CDR2 FQNEAQ (reference sequence). This CDR3 region has 11 residues. Trimming took off 5 bases at V and 11 bases at J, with 9 bases between the two ends. CDR3 sequence: CASSAGGKLFF. Here the CDR3 DNA reads TGTGCCAGCAGCGCGGGGGGTAAACTGTTTTTT.

The rearrangement uses TRBV5-1 and TRBJ2-7; a possible D gene is TRBD2 (7 bases). V dropped 3 bases and J dropped 2 bases, with 12 bases sitting between them. The germline V gene encodes CDR1 SGHRS and CDR2 YFSETQ. This CDR3 is built from 14 residues. The CDR3 reads CASSSRGGAYEQYF. The DNA of the CDR3 is TGCGCCAGCAGCTCTAGGGGGGGGGCCTACGAGCAGTACTTC.

This sequence joins TRBV3-1 (or the pseudogene TRBV3-2) and TRBJ2-6, with TRBD1 matching 10 bases. The CDR3 has 17 amino acids. Germline V gene lookup returns CDR1 LGHDT and CDR2 YNNKEL (reference sequence). The J segment lost 0 bases and the V segment lost 4 bases, leaving 3 bases of the junction unmatched. The CDR3 bases are TGTGCCAGCAGCCGGGACAGGGGTAGCTCTGGGGCCAACGTCCTGACTTTC. Translated, it gives CASSRDRGSSGANVLTF.

This clone turned up a few times. The chain has TRBV7-6 and TRBJ2-1, with 9 bases aligning to TRBD2. CDR3 length equals 17 residues. Trimming at V came to 0 bases and at J to 4 bases, leaving 7 bases not matched to a gene. Germline V gives CDR1 SGHVS, CDR2 FNYEAQ. Here the CDR3 reads CASSLAPAGGTYNEQFF. DNA for the CDR3: TGTGCCAGCAGCTTAGCGCCTGCGGGAGGGACTTACAATGAGCAGTTCTTC.

This clone has just one count. V usage is TRBV7-2 and J usage is TRBJ1-3; D remains unclear. The CDR3 sequence is 14 residues long. The ends were cut back, 6 bases at V and 4 bases at J, with 13 bases in the middle. CDR1 and CDR2 (germline): SGHTA, FQGNSA. The CDR3: CASRNKSGGNTIYF. Here the CDR3 DNA reads TGTGCCAGCAGAAATAAGTCGGGGGGAAACACCATATATTTT.

The table lists this clone with a count of one. The chain employs TRBV9 and TRBJ1-2; the D is unclear. Trimming stripped 4 bases from V and 9 bases from J, with 10 bases between. The CDR3 loop spans 11 amino acids. Per the germline V gene, CDR1 is SGDLS and CDR2 is YYNGEE. The CDR3 sequence: CASSHSFSYTF. The CDR3 DNA sequence: TGTGCCAGCAGCCACTCGTTTAGCTACACCTTC.

This clone appeared a single time. The chain carries TRBV7-9 and TRBJ2-2; 8 bases agree with TRBD1. With 6 bases clipped from V and 4 bases from J, the junction kept 7 bases outside the gene matches. The CDR3 covers 15 residues. Germline CDR1 reads SEHNR; CDR2 reads FQNEAQ (reference sequence). The CDR3: CASRDREEFTGELFF. The CDR3 bases are TGTGCCAGCAGGGACAGGGAAGAATTCACCGGGGAGCTGTTTTTT.

CDR3 loop: CASKPLGTGRGYGYTF. The CDR3 DNA follows: TGTGCCAGCAAACCACTCGGGACAGGTCGGGGGTATGGCTACACCTTC. The chain combines TRBV27 with TRBJ1-2; TRBD1 matches at 8 bases. CDR1 is MNHEY and CDR2 is SMNVEV in the germline V gene (reference sequence). This CDR3 comprises 16 residues. V dropped 7 bases and J dropped 5; count of bases not matched to a gene: 15.

The chain carries TRBV18 and TRBJ2-7; D may be TRBD2 (5 bases). This CDR3 region has 16 residues. Between the trimmed V and J ends, which lost 4 bases and 2 bases, there was a span of 18 bases. The germline V gene encodes CDR1 KGHSH and CDR2 LQKENI. The CDR3 region has the DNA TGTGCCAGCTCACTTGGTGGGAGCTCCGGGCCCTACGAGCAGTACTTC. Amino acid sequence: CASSLGGSSGPYEQYF.

This sequence joins TRBV27 and TRBJ1-2, with TRBD1 matching 7 bases. The trim removed 3 bases at V and 8 bases at J, leaving 12 bases unmatched. CDR1 and CDR2 from the germline V gene are MNHEY and SMNVEV (reference sequence). The CDR3 consists of 15 residues. The CDR3 sequence: CASSFQGGFISGYTF. The CDR3 bases are TGTGCCAGCAGTTTCCAGGGGGGTTTTATTTCCGGCTACACCTTC.

The chain uses TRBV27 and TRBJ2-6, with 10 nucleotides matching TRBD1. The CDR3 covers 24 residues. V was clipped by 0 bases and J by 0 bases; unmatched bases: 20. The germline gives CDR1 MNHEY, CDR2 SMNVEV (reference sequence). CDR3: CASSLSHPGQGMRYGSSGANVLTF. The DNA for the CDR3 is TGTGCCAGCAGTTTATCCCACCCGGGACAGGGGATGAGGTATGGGTCCTCTGGGGCCAACGTCCTGACTTTC.

This clone was seen a handful of times. The gene calls are TRBV25-1 and TRBJ2-4; tentative D call: TRBD2 (5 bases). With 0 bases removed from V and 7 bases from J, the gap between germline ends came to 13 bases. Per germline, CDR1 MGHDK and CDR2 SYGVNS. The CDR3 contains 15 residues. CDR3 coding DNA: TGTGCCAGCAGTGAATATCACGGCGGGTTGAACATTCAGTACTTC. This sequence encodes CASSEYHGGLNIQYF.